This passage covers 14 T cell receptor beta chains from one sample sequenced in a study of early T cells in non-severe SARS-CoV-2 infection. MiXCR, run by TCRdb on the 5' RACE reads, gives a single entry per CDR3 protein. Of nearly 30,000 distinct CDR3 sequences listed, around 5.7% are singletons. Sequences were obtained from whole blood. These receptors were taken from an adult who was a healthcare worker with PCR-confirmed SARS-CoV-2 infection or an uninfected control (not recorded which).

This clonotype was detected ten times or more. This sequence joins TRBV4-3 and TRBJ1-2; D not certain. The CDR3 sequence is 13 residues long. The germline CDR1 and CDR2 sequences are LGHNA and YSLEER. Trimming took 3 bases from V and 5 from J, leaving 10 bases between them. The CDR3 DNA reads TGCGCCAGCAGCCAGGACGGAAATTATGGCTACACCTTC. Its translation: CASSQDGNYGYTF.

There are many counts of this clonotype. The chain combines TRBV14 with TRBJ2-5; D is ambiguous. Germline values: CDR1 SGHDN, CDR2 FVKESK. The CDR3 runs to 12 residues. The ends were cut back, 4 bases at V and 4 bases at J, with 7 bases in the middle. In nucleotides, the CDR3 is TGTGCCAGCAGCCTATTTGGAGAGACCCAGTACTTC. Translation gives CASSLFGETQYF.

The rearrangement joins TRBV5-1 to TRBJ2-7; 9 bases match TRBD1. The CDR3 is 13 amino acids. V dropped 5 bases and J dropped 6; count of bases not matched to a gene: 6. The germline CDR1 and CDR2 sequences are SGHRS and YFSETQ. The CDR3 sequence: CASRGDRDGEQYF. DNA for the CDR3: TGCGCCAGCAGGGGGGACAGGGATGGCGAGCAGTACTTC.

V is TRBV7-9 and J is TRBJ2-4; D might be TRBD1 (6 bases). This CDR3 is 14 amino acids long. The ends were cut back, 1 base at V and 7 bases at J, with 11 bases in the middle. The germline V gene has CDR1 SEHNR and CDR2 FQNEAQ (reference sequence). DNA for the CDR3: TGTGCCAGCAGCTTAGGCAGGGGCGGGAACATTCAGTACTTC. Amino acid sequence: CASSLGRGGNIQYF.

The V call is TRBV28, the J call TRBJ2-5, with TRBD2 matching 11 bases. This CDR3 has 17 amino acids. Germline-derived CDR1 and CDR2 are MDHEN and SYDVKM. Trimming removed 5 bases from V and 2 bases from J; junction bases left unmatched: 10. CDR3 amino acids: CASSRTTWTSGQETQYF. For the CDR3, the DNA is TGTGCCAGCAGTCGGACTACCTGGACTAGCGGGCAAGAGACCCAGTACTTC.

In this sample, this clonotype turned up many times. The chain combines TRBV27 with TRBJ1-2; D remains unclear. V lost 6 bases to trimming and J lost 0 bases, with 11 bases between them. This CDR3 comprises 14 residues. The germline V gene encodes CDR1 MNHEY and CDR2 SMNVEV (reference sequence). CDR3 nucleotide sequence: TGTGCCAGCAGGAAGGGCTTCTCTAACTATGGCTACACCTTC. This encodes CASRKGFSNYGYTF.

This clonotype has a count of ten or more. The chain joins TRBV28 to TRBJ2-5; D uncertain. Germline assignment: CDR1 MDHEN and CDR2 SYDVKM. The CDR3 runs 14 residues. The ends were cut back, 3 bases at V and 7 bases at J, with 15 bases in the middle. CDR3 protein: CASSFHRSVVTQYF. CDR3 nucleotide sequence: TGTGCCAGCAGTTTTCACCGTTCGGTTGTGACCCAGTACTTC.

This clonotype was detected a few times. The rearrangement links TRBV6-2 or TRBV6-3 to TRBJ1-5; a weak D match, TRBD1 (6 bases). CDR1 MNHEY and CDR2 SVGEGT come from the germline V gene. This CDR3 comprises 15 residues. The V and J ends lost 6 bases and 4 bases respectively, with 16 bases between them. The CDR3 reads CASRKRGARNQPQHF. The CDR3 DNA is TGTGCCAGCAGAAAACGGGGGGCGCGAAATCAGCCCCAGCATTTT.

This clonotype was counted ten times or more. The chain carries TRBV28 and TRBJ2-7; possibly TRBD1 for D (6 bases). CDR1 and CDR2 from the germline V gene are MDHEN and SYDVKM. With 5 bases removed from V and 0 bases from J, the gap between germline ends came to 11 bases. There are 14 residues in the CDR3. In nucleotides, the CDR3 is TGTGCCAGCAGTCTCCGGGACACCTCCTACGAGCAGTACTTC. It encodes CASSLRDTSYEQYF.

In this sample, this clonotype turned up many times. The chain links TRBV5-5 to TRBJ2-3, with 11 nucleotides matching TRBD2. Germline V gives CDR1 SGHKS, CDR2 YYEKEE (reference sequence). This CDR3 is 16 amino acids long. The V segment lost 4 bases and the J segment 0 bases; nucleotides outside the gene matches: 4. For the CDR3, the DNA is TGTGCCAGCAGCCCCGGACTAGCGGGTAGCACAGATACGCAGTATTTT. Translation gives CASSPGLAGSTDTQYF.

This clonotype has only a few counts. The rearrangement links TRBV7-9 to TRBJ2-7; 8 positions agree with TRBD2. V lost 6 bases to trimming and J lost 0 bases; unmatched junction nucleotides: 10. From germline, CDR1 is SEHNR and CDR2 FQNEAQ (reference sequence). The CDR3 runs 16 residues. CDR3 region: CASSLTWGTSSYEQYF. The CDR3 DNA reads as TGTGCCAGCAGTCTCACCTGGGGGACTAGCTCCTACGAGCAGTACTTC. The variable domain in full, with the rest retrieved from reference TRBV7-9 and TRBJ2-7, is DTGVSQNPRHKITKRGQNVTFRCDPISEHNRLYWYRQTLGQGPEFLTYFQNEAQLEKSRLLSDRFSAERPKGSFSTLEIQRTEQGDSAMYLCASSLTWGTSSYEQYFGPGTRLTVT.

The chain combines TRBV11-2 with TRBJ2-1; D unclear. Between the trimmed V and J ends, which lost 1 base and 4 bases, there was a span of 2 bases. This CDR3 contains 12 residues. Germline V gives CDR1 SGHAT, CDR2 FQNNGV. DNA of the CDR3: TGTGCCAGCAGCTTAGGATACAATGAGCAGTTCTTC. Translating it yields CASSLGYNEQFF.

This clonotype was detected ten times or more. The chain is built from TRBV11-3 and TRBJ1-1; 8 bases line up with TRBD1. This CDR3 comprises 13 residues. The V segment lost 3 bases and the J segment 10 bases; nucleotides outside the gene matches: 7. Germline values: CDR1 SGHNT, CDR2 YENEEA. The CDR3 bases are TGTGCCAGCAGCTTCTCCTTCGGGACAGGAGCTTTCTTT. This codes for CASSFSFGTGAFF.

In its sample, this clonotype was seen many times. The chain has TRBV6-2 or TRBV6-3 and TRBJ2-7; D uncertain. Germline assignment: CDR1 MNHEY and CDR2 SVGEGT. This CDR3 is 13 amino acids long. The ends were cut back, 3 bases at V and 3 bases at J, with 9 bases in the middle. The DNA for the CDR3 is TGTGCCAGCAGTTATGGGCGCCTCTACGAGCAGTACTTC. Translated, it gives CASSYGRLYEQYF.